These 11 T cell receptor beta chains were all obtained from the same sample, sequenced in a study of regulatory T cells in long-lasting Graves disease. The sample's time point: persistent/refractory GD, antithyroid drugs over 5 years with positive TRAb. The TCR library was made from RNA that had been extracted from PBMCs in TRIzol. For TCR beta, libraries came from iRepertoire HTBI primers and Arm-PCR of CDR3 regions. TCRdb passed the multiplex PCR reads through MiXCR, listing each CDR3 protein once. The sample lists around 460,000 distinct CDR3 sequences; approximately 22% were seen once. Here the sequenced sample was peripheral blood mononuclear cells (PBMCs), taken when the disease was refractory, from a patient treated with antithyroid drugs. The receptors shown here come from a female donor with Graves disease.

This clonotype came up many times. This chain links TRBV7-6 with TRBJ2-1, with D maybe TRBD2 (6 bases). The germline gives CDR1 SGHVS, CDR2 FNYEAQ. The CDR3 is made up of 14 amino acids. V was pared by 6 bases and J by 0 bases, with 9 bases between. The CDR3 spells CASSLASSYNEQFF. CDR3 DNA sequence: TGTGCCAGCAGTCTAGCGTCCTCCTACAATGAGCAGTTCTTC.

This clonotype has a count of ten or more. The chain recombines TRBV28 with TRBJ2-7, with TRBD1 matching 9 bases. Trimming removed 4 bases from V and 7 bases from J; junction bases left unmatched: 5. The CDR3 is 13 amino acids. The V gene's germline CDR1 is MDHEN and CDR2 SYDVKM. The CDR3 spells CASSSTGGKEQYF. The CDR3 DNA sequence: TGTGCCAGCAGTTCAACAGGGGGCAAGGAGCAGTACTTC.

This clonotype was observed at least ten times. The rearrangement joins TRBV7-9 to TRBJ1-1, with D uncertain. In germline, CDR1 is SEHNR, CDR2 FQNEAQ (reference sequence). V lost 7 bases, J lost 4 bases, and 7 bases lay in between. This CDR3 region has 11 residues. CDR3 sequence (DNA): TGTGCCAGCACCTTCTCCACTGAAGCTTTCTTT. Amino acid sequence: CASTFSTEAFF.

This chain links TRBV4-1 with TRBJ1-1; no clear D gene. This CDR3 is built from 14 residues. In germline, CDR1 is MGHRA, CDR2 YSYEKL. V lost 7 bases to trimming and J lost 6 bases, with 18 bases between them. CDR3 in amino acids: CASTKPDGPAEAFF. CDR3 nucleotides: TGCGCCAGCACGAAACCTGATGGCCCAGCTGAAGCTTTCTTT.

This clonotype showed up just a few times. A much larger clone differs by one base, so this may be a read error. CDR3 DNA sequence: TGTGCCAGCAGCTTCGGGCACCAAGAGACCCAGTACTTC. Encoded protein: CASSFGHQETQYF. The rearrangement uses TRBV7-2 and TRBJ2-5; D call uncertain. Trimming stripped 3 bases from V and 0 bases from J, with 5 bases between. The CDR3 is made up of 13 amino acids. Germline-derived CDR1 and CDR2 are SGHTA and FQGNSA.

CDR3 amino acids: CASSSALGGVRNTIYF. The CDR3 nucleotides are TGTGCCAGCAGCTCCGCACTGGGGGGTGTTCGAAACACCATATATTTT. V is TRBV7-2 and J is TRBJ1-3; tentatively, D is TRBD1 (5 bases). Trimming shortened V by 4 bases and J by 5 bases, and 18 bases separated the two germline ends. The germline V gene has CDR1 SGHTA and CDR2 FQGNSA. This CDR3 comprises 16 residues.

The rearrangement uses TRBV4-3 and TRBJ1-6, with a weak D call TRBD1 (5 bases). The germline V gene has CDR1 LGHNA and CDR2 YSLEER. V lost 0 bases, J lost 7 bases, and 13 bases lay in between. The CDR3 length is 16 residues. The CDR3 protein is CASSQEGPGGNSPLHF. The DNA for the CDR3 is TGCGCCAGCAGCCAAGAAGGACCTGGGGGGAATTCACCCCTCCACTTT.

About this clonotype: A single base separates this from a much larger clone, so it may be a read error. J is TRBJ2-7 and V is TRBV20-1, with D perhaps given as TRBD1 or TRBD2 (5 bases each). The CDR3 sequence is 14 residues long. The germline gives CDR1 DFQATT, CDR2 SNEGSKA (reference sequence). CDR3 nucleotide sequence: TGCGGTGCTATTGGGACGGCGAACTCCTACGAGCAGTACTTC. Translating gives CGAIGTANSYEQYF.

This clonotype has more than one count but fewer than ten. The rearrangement joins TRBV18 to TRBJ1-4, with a possible D match to TRBD1 (5 bases). Germline V gene data show CDR1 as KGHSH and CDR2 as LQKENI. The CDR3 runs to 15 residues. Deletions cut 0 bases from V and 5 bases from J, with 10 bases between. CDR3 in DNA: TGTGCCAGCTCACCACCTAAGCAGGGAAATGAAAAACTGTTTTTT. It yields the protein CASSPPKQGNEKLFF.

This clonotype was detected only once. Possible read error: a much larger clone is one base away. The chain is built from TRBV28 and TRBJ2-4; D is ambiguous. The CDR3 spans 14 residues. V gave up 5 bases and J gave up 2 bases, with 10 bases separating them. In germline, CDR1 is MDHEN, CDR2 SYDVKM. CDR3 in amino acids: CASSPRYSKNIQYF. The DNA for the CDR3 is TGTGCCAGCAGTCCTAGATATTCCAAAAACATTCAGTACTTC.

This clonotype was counted ten times or more. J is TRBJ2-7 and V is TRBV6-5; D unclear. The germline V and J ends were trimmed by 3 bases and 5 bases, with 14 bases remaining between them. The germline V gene has CDR1 MNHEY and CDR2 SVGAGI. This CDR3 is 14 amino acids long. CDR3 in amino acids: CASSYNVKENEQYF. The CDR3 DNA follows: TGTGCCAGCAGTTATAATGTTAAGGAAAACGAGCAGTACTTC.